The 30 T cell receptor beta chains given below trace back to one sample, sequenced in a study of blood T cell repertoires in COVID-19. This table comes from immunoSEQ multiplex PCR, and its TCRdb copy is limited to in-frame clones, with some not included. The profile shows 95,000 to 110,000 clones, roughly nine tenths of them singletons. The sequenced sample was peripheral blood. These receptor sequences come from an elderly woman in a cohort sampled during active COVID-19.

The table lists this clone with a few counts. The rearrangement uses TRBV27 and TRBJ2-1, with 7 bases lining up with TRBD2. With V trimmed by 1 base and J by 2 bases, 2 bases remained unmatched. This CDR3 has 15 amino acids. Germline CDR1 and CDR2: MNHEY and SMNVEV (reference sequence). CDR3 region: CASSLFSGTYNEQFF. In DNA, the CDR3 is TGTGCCAGCAGTTTATTCAGCGGGACCTACAATGAGCAGTTCTTC.

The rearrangement links TRBV24-1 to TRBJ1-4; D gene uncertain. With 5 bases removed from V and 7 bases from J, the gap between germline ends came to 10 bases. Germline V gene lookup returns CDR1 KGHDR and CDR2 SFDVKD. CDR3 length equals 13 residues. CDR3 sequence reads: CATSGGSGEKLFF. CDR3 nucleotide sequence: TGTGCCACCAGTGGCGGGTCGGGTGAAAAACTGTTTTTT.

The genes are TRBV7-9 and TRBJ1-6; D is perhaps TRBD1 (6 bases). Germline CDR1 and CDR2: SEHNR and FQNEAQ (reference sequence). Trimming pared 1 base from V and 8 bases from J, leaving 9 bases between. The CDR3 spans 14 residues. This CDR3 is CASSLGGLDSPLHF. For the CDR3, the DNA is TGTGCCAGCAGCTTAGGGGGGCTGGATTCACCCCTCCACTTT.

This clone showed up just a few times. The J gene is TRBJ2-1, the V gene TRBV6-5; D unresolved. The CDR3 totals 13 residues. Germline V gene lookup returns CDR1 MNHEY and CDR2 SVGAGI. The germline V and J ends were trimmed by 0 bases and 9 bases, with 9 bases remaining between them. This CDR3 reads CASSYSTTREQFF. In DNA, the CDR3 is TGTGCCAGCAGTTACTCAACCACACGTGAGCAGTTCTTC.

This chain links TRBV3-1 (or the pseudogene TRBV3-2) with TRBJ1-4; 7 positions match TRBD1. This CDR3 is built from 17 residues. Germline CDR1 LGHDT, CDR2 YNNKEL (reference sequence). The V segment lost 7 bases and the J segment 4 bases; nucleotides outside the gene matches: 15. In DNA, the CDR3 is TGTGCCAGCACCTCCCGGGACAGTCCTCGAATTAATGAAAAACTGTTTTTT. Its translation is CASTSRDSPRINEKLFF.

This chain connects TRBV19 to TRBJ2-7, with D perhaps matching TRBD1 (6 bases). The V gene's germline CDR1 is LNHDA and CDR2 SQIVND (reference sequence). The V end lost 8 bases, the J end lost 8 bases, and 19 bases lay between the germline ends. The CDR3 totals 13 residues. The CDR3 here is CASAQQGQFQQYF. The CDR3 DNA reads as TGTGCCAGTGCCCAGCAGGGACAATTCCAGCAGTACTTC.

The chain employs TRBV21-1 and TRBJ2-7; the D segment call TRBD1 is taken from the table without a DNA check. TRBV21-1 is tagged as a pseudogene. The CDR3 contains 19 residues. The CDR3 protein is CASSSRSLRQPLFSYEQYF. Here the CDR3 DNA reads TGTGCCAGCAGCTCCCGCTCTCTTAGACAGCCCCTATTCTCCTACGAGCAGTACTTC.

The CDR3 coding sequence is TGTGCCAGCGGACAAATTCCGGGACAGCTATACGAGCAGTACTTC. Translating it yields CASGQIPGQLYEQYF. V and J are TRBV5-8 and TRBJ2-7; TRBD1 matches 7 bases. In germline, CDR1 is SGHTS, CDR2 YDEGEE. This CDR3 spans 15 amino acids. V dropped 7 bases and J dropped 4; count of bases not matched to a gene: 14.

In regard to this clone: One end of the junction varies from germline; a read error may be responsible. The chain uses TRBV7-6 and TRBJ2-3; 11 bases line up with TRBD2. The CDR3 contains 16 residues. Germline lookup yields CDR1 SGHVS and CDR2 FNYEAQ. CDR3 bases: TGTGCCAGCAGCTCCCCTACTAGCGGGGGCACAGGTACGCAGTATTTT. As protein: CASSSPTSGGTGTQYF.

V usage is TRBV7-9 and J usage is TRBJ1-5; D not resolved. The CDR3 spans 13 residues. The V end was cut by 3 bases, the J end by 6 bases, with 9 bases between. Germline CDR1 and CDR2: SEHNR and FQNEAQ (reference sequence). CDR3 protein: CASSFEGGQPQHF. CDR3 DNA: TGTGCCAGCAGCTTTGAAGGAGGTCAGCCCCAGCATTTT.

In this sample, this clone turned up once. J is TRBJ2-7 and V is TRBV25-1; 7 bases align to TRBD2. The ends lost 6 bases at V and 2 bases at J; junction bases unmatched: 10. There are 15 residues in the CDR3. The germline CDR1 and CDR2 sequences are MGHDK and SYGVNS. In nucleotides, the CDR3 is TGTGCCAGCAGATCCCTAGCGGTACCCCCCTACGAGCAGTACTTC. It specifies CASRSLAVPPYEQYF.

This clone was counted a single time. CDR3: CASGLDSYTEAFF. CDR3 bases: TGTGCTAGTGGTTTGGACAGTTACACTGAAGCTTTCTTT. The V and J genes are TRBV12-5 and TRBJ1-1; no clear D gene. Germline-derived CDR1 and CDR2 are LGHNT and FRNRAP. Trimming shortened V by 1 base and J by 3 bases, and 6 bases separated the two germline ends. The length of the CDR3 is 13 residues.

The count of this clone is one. This chain connects TRBV20-1 to TRBJ1-4; D is unresolved. The CDR3 sequence is 12 residues long. Per the germline V gene, CDR1 is DFQATT and CDR2 is SNEGSKA (reference sequence). V lost 3 bases to trimming and J lost 5 bases, with 7 bases between them. DNA of the CDR3: TGCAGTGCTAGTCCTCAGAATGAAAAACTGTTTTTT. It yields the protein CSASPQNEKLFF.

The chain couples TRBV10-1 to TRBJ1-1; the D is unclear. The V end was cut by 3 bases, the J end by 1 base, with 9 bases between. Germline values: CDR1 WNHNN, CDR2 SYGVQD (reference sequence). This CDR3 spans 14 amino acids. For the CDR3, the DNA is TGCGCCAGCAGTGAACAGTTGGGGAACACTGAAGCTTTCTTT. Protein: CASSEQLGNTEAFF.

This chain links TRBV24-1 with TRBJ1-2, with TRBD1 as a possible D gene (5 bases). CDR1 KGHDR and CDR2 SFDVKD come from the germline V gene. The CDR3 is 13 amino acids. V was clipped by 4 bases and J by 8 bases, with 13 bases between them. The CDR3 reads CATSDPVGGGYTF. Here the CDR3 DNA reads TGTGCCACCAGTGACCCCGTGGGGGGAGGCTACACCTTC.

The chain employs TRBV15 and TRBJ2-7, with D perhaps TRBD1 (6 bases). CDR1 and CDR2 (germline): LNHNV, YYDKDF (reference sequence). This CDR3 is built from 14 residues. Trimming shortened V by 3 bases and J by 0 bases, and 9 bases separated the two germline ends. CDR3 coding DNA: TGTGCCACCAGCAGGGGCAGGGGCTCCTACGAGCAGTACTTC. Translation: CATSRGRGSYEQYF.

The V call is TRBV2, the J call TRBJ1-6; 9 bases fit TRBD1. CDR3 length: 13 residues. Germline V gene sequence: CDR1 SNHLY, CDR2 FYNNEI. CDR3 sequence: CAKGGQGDSPLHF. CDR3 nucleotides: TGTGCAAAGGGGGGACAGGGTGATTCACCCCTCCACTTT.

The chain joins TRBV4-2 to TRBJ2-1, with TRBD1 matching over 8 bases. This CDR3 spans 17 amino acids. V was clipped by 4 bases and J by 8 bases; unmatched bases: 16. Germline CDR1 and CDR2: LGHNA and YNFKEQ. The CDR3, as DNA: TGTGCCAGCAGCCTCCTGAGTCGGGACAGGCTTTTCGATGAGCAGTTCTTC. Its translation: CASSLLSRDRLFDEQFF.

The gene calls are TRBV7-6 and TRBJ2-1, with 7 positions matching TRBD2. The CDR3 consists of 17 residues. Germline assignment: CDR1 SGHVS and CDR2 FNYEAQ. The V and J ends lost 1 base and 3 bases, in that order; junction bases with no gene match: 9. The CDR3 loop is CASSLGGSSGIYNEQFF. In nucleotides, the CDR3 is TGTGCCAGCAGCTTAGGGGGCTCGAGCGGGATCTACAATGAGCAGTTCTTC.

CDR3 residues: CASGPSGEGQPQHF. The CDR3 DNA reads as TGTGCTAGTGGTCCCTCGGGGGAGGGACAGCCCCAGCATTTT. The V and J genes are TRBV12-5 and TRBJ1-5; D is perhaps TRBD1 (5 bases). Between the trimmed V and J ends, which lost 5 bases and 7 bases, there was a span of 15 bases. The germline V gene has CDR1 LGHNT and CDR2 FRNRAP. The CDR3 length is 14 residues.

This chain joins TRBV6-1 and TRBJ2-5; 10 bases align to TRBD2. The CDR3 has 18 amino acids. The J segment lost 5 bases and the V segment lost 0 bases, leaving 12 bases of the junction unmatched. CDR1 is MNHNS and CDR2 is SASEGT in the germline V gene. The CDR3: CASSEAGSASGSRETQYF. In DNA form, the CDR3 reads TGTGCCAGCAGTGAAGCAGGTTCGGCTAGCGGGAGTCGGGAGACCCAGTACTTC.

As DNA, the CDR3 is TGTGCCAGCAGCGCACCGACAGGGGCTGAAGCTTTCTTT. This codes for CASSAPTGAEAFF. V usage is TRBV9 and J usage is TRBJ1-1, with TRBD1 matching over 8 bases. V was clipped by 3 bases and J by 6 bases; unmatched bases: 4. Per germline, CDR1 SGDLS and CDR2 YYNGEE. This CDR3 contains 13 residues.

The rearrangement uses TRBV30 and TRBJ1-1, with D perhaps matching TRBD1 (5 bases). Germline V gives CDR1 GTSNPN, CDR2 SVGIG (reference sequence). With 3 bases removed from V and 1 base from J, the gap between germline ends came to 6 bases. This CDR3 spans 12 amino acids. The CDR3 DNA follows: TGTGCCTGGAGGGGGCAGAACACTGAAGCTTTCTTT. Protein product: CAWRGQNTEAFF.

The chain carries TRBV24-1 and TRBJ2-1; 15 bases are shared with TRBD2. Germline values: CDR1 KGHDR, CDR2 SFDVKD. There are 17 residues in the CDR3. Trimming took 8 bases from V and 7 from J; bases not matched to a gene: 11. CDR3 sequence (DNA): TGTGCCACCACTAATCCCGGGACTAGCGGGAGGAAGAATGAGCAGTTCTTC. As protein: CATTNPGTSGRKNEQFF.

This chain joins TRBV6-1 and TRBJ2-7; 11 bases match TRBD2. The junction had 12 bases not matched to a gene; V was cut back by 4 bases and J by 7 bases. This CDR3 is 16 amino acids long. Germline assignment: CDR1 MNHNS and CDR2 SASEGT. The CDR3 loop is CASSAPTSGRTEEQYF. DNA for the CDR3: TGTGCCAGCAGTGCCCCCACTAGCGGGAGAACCGAAGAGCAGTACTTC.

The gene calls are TRBV3-1 (or the pseudogene TRBV3-2) and TRBJ1-1; 9 bases line up with TRBD1. J lost 10 bases, V lost 4 bases, and 7 bases had no gene match. The CDR3 covers 13 residues. Germline values: CDR1 LGHDT, CDR2 YNNKEL (reference sequence). CDR3 DNA sequence: TGTGCCAGCAGCCCCAAAGGGACAGGGCGAGCTTTCTTT. Translated: CASSPKGTGRAFF.

The genes are TRBV6-5 and TRBJ1-2; TRBD1 aligns across 8 bases. Germline lookup yields CDR1 MNHEY and CDR2 SVGAGI. Losses at the gene ends were 6 bases for V and 5 bases for J; bases not matched to a gene: 5. The CDR3 is 13 residues long. The DNA for the CDR3 is TGTGCCAGCAGGCAGGGGGCTGGATATGGCTACACCTTC. It yields the protein CASRQGAGYGYTF.

The rearrangement joins TRBV3-1 (or the pseudogene TRBV3-2) to TRBJ2-7, with D perhaps TRBD2 (7 bases). The CDR3 covers 16 residues. Germline CDR1 is LGHDT and CDR2 is YNNKEL (reference sequence). Between the trimmed V and J ends, which lost 2 bases and 4 bases, there was a span of 18 bases. CDR3 bases: TGTGCCAGCAGCCAATCGGTAGGGGGACTATCTTACGAGCAGTACTTC. This translates into CASSQSVGGLSYEQYF.

The genes are TRBV19 and TRBJ2-1; tentative D call: TRBD2 (6 bases). This CDR3 has 15 amino acids. Germline CDR1 reads LNHDA; CDR2 reads SQIVND (reference sequence). V lost 6 bases and J lost 2, with 14 bases in between. This chain's CDR3 is CASRIGGNTYNEQFF. The CDR3 DNA follows: TGTGCCAGTAGAATTGGAGGGAATACCTACAATGAGCAGTTCTTC.

The chain recombines TRBV5-1 with TRBJ1-1, with D perhaps TRBD1 (6 bases). From germline, CDR1 is SGHRS and CDR2 YFSETQ. Trimming left V 1 base short and J 7 bases short, with 20 bases between. The CDR3 sequence is 16 residues long. The CDR3 DNA follows: TGCGCCAGCAGCTTGTTGCAGGGGCCGATACCACTTGAAGCTTTCTTT. Its translation: CASSLLQGPIPLEAFF.